This T cell receptor (beta chain) was profiled in a study of blood T cells in healthy people across ages. Through a sample-barcoded 5' primer and a J-beta primer mix, a second PCR was run for about 6 to 11 cycles. MiXCR, applied by TCRdb to the 5' RACE reads, yields one record per CDR3 protein. Among about 940,000 distinct CDR3 sequences listed, roughly 50% were seen once. Donation came from healthy Caucasian individuals in Russia who were aged roughly 6 to 95. Extracted total RNA amounted to at least 5.5 micrograms for each sample. J was trimmed by 1 base and V by 0 bases; bases with no gene match: 2. In germline, CDR1 is SGDLS, CDR2 YYNGEE. This CDR3 is 15 amino acids long.

The chain links TRBV9 to TRBJ2-3; 7 bases align to TRBD1. The sequenced material came from blood. This sequence was found in a man aged 25-40 years in good health. CDR3 protein: CASSVDRGRTDTQYF. In DNA, the CDR3 is TGTGCCAGCAGCGTAGACAGGGGACGCACAGATACGCAGTATTTT.